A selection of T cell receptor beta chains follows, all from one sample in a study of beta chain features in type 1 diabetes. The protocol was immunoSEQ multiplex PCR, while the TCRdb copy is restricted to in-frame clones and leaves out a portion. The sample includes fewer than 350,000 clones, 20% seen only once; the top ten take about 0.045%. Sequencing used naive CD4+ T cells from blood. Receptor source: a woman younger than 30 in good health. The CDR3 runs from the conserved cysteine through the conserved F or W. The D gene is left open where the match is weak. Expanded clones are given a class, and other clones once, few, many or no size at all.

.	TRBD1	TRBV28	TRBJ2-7	TGTGCCAGCAGTTGGGACAGGGTCTACGAGCAGTACTTC	CASSWDRVYEQYF
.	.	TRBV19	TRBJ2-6	TGTGCCAGTAGTGCCGGGTACGGGGCCAACGTCCTGACTTTC	CASSAGYGANVLTF
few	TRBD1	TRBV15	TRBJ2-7	TGTGCCACCAGCAGAGAGGAGGGACAGGGGTACGAGCAGTACTTC	CATSREEGQGYEQYF
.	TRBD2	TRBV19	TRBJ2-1	TGTGCCAGTTCCGGACTAGCGCCGTACAATGAGCAGTTCTTC	CASSGLAPYNEQFF
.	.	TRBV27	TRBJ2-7	TGTGCCAGCTTCCCTATCCGGGACTTGGCGGGTGTTCGGCAGTACTTC	CASFPIRDLAGVRQYF
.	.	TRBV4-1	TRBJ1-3	TGCGCCAGCAGTTCGCGGACCCCGAAGCGGGGAAACACCATATATTTT	CASSSRTPKRGNTIYF
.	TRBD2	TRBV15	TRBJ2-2	TGTGCCACCAGCAGAGGACTAGCGGGAGGTAACACCGGGGAGCTGTTTTTT	CATSRGLAGGNTGELFF
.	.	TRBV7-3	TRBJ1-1	TGTGCCAGCAGCACCGGGATGAACACTGAAGCTTTCTTT	CASSTGMNTEAFF
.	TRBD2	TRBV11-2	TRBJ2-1	TGTGCCAGCAGCCCAGGGGGTCGCGCGGGAGGGCCGCTCTACAATGAGCAGTTCTTC	CASSPGGRAGGPLYNEQFF
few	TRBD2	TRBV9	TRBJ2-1	TGTGCCAGCAGCGTTGGACTAGCGGGAAAAGATGAGCAGTTCTTC	CASSVGLAGKDEQFF
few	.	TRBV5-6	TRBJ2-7	TGTGCCAGCAGCCGTCCCTACGAGCAGTACTTC	CASSRPYEQYF
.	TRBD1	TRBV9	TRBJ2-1	TGTGCCAGCAGCGATGGACAGGGTTCCTACAATGAGCAGTTCTTC	CASSDGQGSYNEQFF
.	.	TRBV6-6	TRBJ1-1	TGTGCCAGCAGTTACCGGGGGGGGGACACTGAAGCTTTCTTT	CASSYRGGDTEAFF
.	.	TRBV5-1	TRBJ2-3	TGCGCCAGCAGGAGGGCAGGGGTTTCAGATACGCAGTATTTT	CASRRAGVSDTQYF
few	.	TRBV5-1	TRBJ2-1	TGCGCCAGCAGCCCCGGAGTGATCAATGAGCAGTTCTTC	CASSPGVINEQFF
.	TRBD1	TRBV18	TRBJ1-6	TGTGCCAGCTCGCCGGGACAGGGAGGCTCACCCCTCCACTTT	CASSPGQGGSPLHF
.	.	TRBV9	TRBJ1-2	TGTGCCAGCAGCCCTCGACCAGGGAATCGTGGCTACACCTTC	CASSPRPGNRGYTF
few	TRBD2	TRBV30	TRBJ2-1	TGTGCCTGGAGCCTAGCGGGATCCTACAATGAGCAGTTCTTC	CAWSLAGSYNEQFF
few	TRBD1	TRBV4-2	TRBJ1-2	TGTGCCAGCAGCCAAGTCATCGCTGCAGGACAGGGGTATGGCTACACCTTC	CASSQVIAAGQGYGYTF
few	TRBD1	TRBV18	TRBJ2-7	TGTGCCAGCTCACCACGGGACAGATCCTACGAGCAGTACTTC	CASSPRDRSYEQYF
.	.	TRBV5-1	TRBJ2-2	TGCGCCAGCAGCTCCGGGACAACGACCACCGGGGAGCTGTTTTTT	CASSSGTTTTGELFF